The 21 T cell receptor beta chains listed next were all sequenced from one sample in a study of CD8 T cells in ankylosing spondylitis. TCRdb called the 5' RACE reads again in MiXCR, with one record for every CDR3 protein. The sample yields 210,000 or so distinct CDR3 sequences, roughly 26% seen once. Sequencing used blood, either unsorted or a sorted T cell fraction (not recorded which). Receptor source: a male donor with ankylosing spondylitis or in good health (not recorded which).

This clonotype was seen a few times. V usage is TRBV20-1 and J usage is TRBJ1-1; TRBD1 matches 7 bases. The CDR3 loop spans 14 amino acids. V gave up 6 bases and J gave up 8 bases; unmatched junction bases: 15. Per germline, CDR1 DFQATT and CDR2 SNEGSKA (reference sequence). DNA for the CDR3: TGCAGTGCCCGGGGGGGCAGGGGGGCACAGGAAGCTTTCTTT. Its protein product is CSARGGRGAQEAFF.

The genes are TRBV29-1 and TRBJ2-3; 11 nucleotides match TRBD2. From germline, CDR1 is SQVTM and CDR2 ANQGSEA. V lost 6 bases, J lost 1 base, and 0 bases stayed unmatched. The CDR3 loop spans 13 amino acids. In DNA form, the CDR3 reads TGCAGCGTGGGACTAGCGGGCACAGATACGCAGTATTTT. This codes for CSVGLAGTDTQYF.

This clonotype was observed at least ten times. The rearrangement links TRBV4-1 to TRBJ2-7; 7 bases align to TRBD1. CDR1 MGHRA and CDR2 YSYEKL come from the germline V gene. The CDR3 has 14 amino acids. The J segment lost 3 bases and the V segment lost 2 bases, leaving 4 bases of the junction unmatched. The CDR3 coding sequence is TGCGCCAGCAGCCAACCGGGACAGAACTACGAGCAGTACTTC. Its protein is CASSQPGQNYEQYF.

This clonotype occurred a few times. The rearrangement joins TRBV20-1 to TRBJ1-6; the match to TRBD1 covers 9 bases. CDR3 length: 15 amino acids. Germline assignment: CDR1 DFQATT and CDR2 SNEGSKA (reference sequence). The junction had 6 bases not matched to a gene; V was cut back by 2 bases and J by 7 bases. CDR3 sequence (DNA): TGCAGTGCTAGATTACCCGGACAGGGGAATTCACCCCTCCACTTT. Encoded protein: CSARLPGQGNSPLHF.

There are many counts of this clonotype. The V and J genes are TRBV4-1 and TRBJ2-3; TRBD1 is a possible D gene (6 bases). The CDR3 consists of 15 residues. V lost 1 base and J 7 bases, leaving 15 bases between the germline ends. Looked up from germline, CDR1 is MGHRA and CDR2 is YSYEKL. The CDR3 here is CASSQVDRETHTQYF. In nucleotides, the CDR3 is TGCGCCAGCAGCCAAGTGGACAGAGAGACACATACGCAGTATTTT.

The chain couples TRBV29-1 to TRBJ2-7, with 9 bases aligning to TRBD1. Germline V gene sequence: CDR1 SQVTM, CDR2 ANQGSEA. The CDR3 is 14 residues long. J gave up 2 bases and V 6 bases, and 8 bases lay outside the gene matches. This CDR3 reads CSVQGQGLTYEQYF. DNA of the CDR3: TGCAGCGTCCAAGGACAGGGGTTAACCTACGAGCAGTACTTC.

This clonotype was detected a few times. This sequence joins TRBV12-3 or TRBV12-4 and TRBJ2-7, with D perhaps TRBD1 (6 bases). V was cut by 5 bases and J by 1 base, with 9 bases left in between. This CDR3 has 13 amino acids. CDR3 loop: CASSRRGSYEQYF. Written as DNA, the CDR3 is TGTGCCAGCAGTCGCAGGGGTTCCTACGAGCAGTACTTC.

The chain recombines TRBV6-5 with TRBJ2-1; 9 bases align to TRBD2. V was clipped by 1 base and J by 8 bases; unmatched bases: 3. Looked up from germline, CDR1 is MNHEY and CDR2 is SVGAGI. The CDR3 consists of 14 residues. For the CDR3, the DNA is TGTGCCAGCAGTTACTTAGCGGGAGCTTATGAGCAGTTCTTC. Amino acid sequence: CASSYLAGAYEQFF.

The chain is built from TRBV27 and TRBJ2-6; D possibly uses TRBD1 or TRBD2 (5 bases each). This CDR3 is built from 17 residues. Between the trimmed V and J ends, which lost 1 base and 4 bases, there was a span of 14 bases. From germline, CDR1 is MNHEY and CDR2 SMNVEV (reference sequence). CDR3: CASSLWGTAPGANVLTF. CDR3 coding DNA: TGTGCCAGCAGTTTATGGGGGACGGCTCCCGGGGCCAACGTCCTGACTTTC.

This clonotype was recorded many times. The chain has TRBV20-1 and TRBJ1-5, with a possible D match to TRBD1 (5 bases). This CDR3 is built from 14 residues. Deletions cut 6 bases from V and 0 bases from J, with 12 bases between. Looked up from germline, CDR1 is DFQATT and CDR2 is SNEGSKA (reference sequence). The CDR3 DNA reads TGCAGTGCCACGGGGGGACTTAGCAATCAGCCCCAGCATTTT. This gives the protein CSATGGLSNQPQHF.

This clonotype appeared many times. The V and J genes are TRBV10-2 and TRBJ2-5; TRBD2 agrees at 8 bases. The CDR3 length is 16 residues. Germline values: CDR1 WSHSY, CDR2 SAAADI. V shed 5 bases, J shed 7 bases, and the junction held 15 bases outside the gene matches. This CDR3 reads CASSLDSGILGPTQYF. DNA of the CDR3: TGCGCCAGCAGTTTGGATAGCGGGATACTCGGACCGACCCAGTACTTC.

This clonotype was seen many times. The CDR3 coding sequence is TGCAGTGCTAGAGATAGCGGGAGAAGCACAGATACGCAGTATTTT. Its protein is CSARDSGRSTDTQYF. This chain joins TRBV20-1 and TRBJ2-3, with 9 bases lining up with TRBD2. V was clipped by 0 bases and J by 0 bases; unmatched bases: 1. This CDR3 region has 15 residues. CDR1 is DFQATT and CDR2 is SNEGSKA in the germline V gene (reference sequence).

In this sample, this clonotype turned up many times. This chain connects TRBV5-6 to TRBJ1-1; D gene uncertain. Germline CDR1 and CDR2: SGHDT and YYEEEE. V was cut by 4 bases and J by 4 bases, with 17 bases left in between. The CDR3 extends over 15 amino acids. The CDR3 DNA follows: TGTGCCAGCAGCCCCGTCTTCCGGGGAACCACTGAAGCTTTCTTT. This sequence encodes CASSPVFRGTTEAFF.

The chain couples TRBV29-1 to TRBJ1-4, with a possible D match to TRBD1 (5 bases). Germline values: CDR1 SQVTM, CDR2 ANQGSEA. The CDR3 totals 12 residues. The V and J ends lost 4 bases and 4 bases respectively, with 7 bases between them. The CDR3 sequence: CSVAGRNEKLFF. The CDR3 bases are TGCAGCGTTGCGGGGCGTAATGAAAAACTGTTTTTT.

This clonotype occurred many times. The gene calls are TRBV6-4 and TRBJ2-1; D possibly matches TRBD1 or TRBD2 (5 bases each). The V end was cut by 2 bases, the J end by 3 bases, with 14 bases between. Germline V gives CDR1 MRHNA, CDR2 SNTAGT. This CDR3 has 16 residues. The CDR3 protein is CASSDPRRGSYNEQFF. In nucleotides, the CDR3 is TGTGCCAGCAGTGACCCCAGACGGGGCAGCTACAATGAGCAGTTCTTC.

J is TRBJ2-1 and V is TRBV4-2; a weak D match, TRBD2 (6 bases). This CDR3 comprises 14 residues. CDR1 is LGHNA and CDR2 is YNFKEQ in the germline V gene. V lost 3 bases, J lost 4 bases, and 10 bases lay in between. The CDR3: CASSQAGIYNEQFF. The CDR3 region has the DNA TGTGCCAGCAGCCAGGCGGGGATTTACAATGAGCAGTTCTTC.

In this sample, this clonotype turned up a few times. The genes are TRBV6-2 or TRBV6-3 and TRBJ2-7; a possible D gene is TRBD2 (5 bases). V lost 0 bases and J 0 bases, leaving 9 bases between the germline ends. The germline gives CDR1 MNHEY, CDR2 SVGEGT. The CDR3 contains 15 residues. As DNA, the CDR3 is TGTGCCAGCAGTTACTCAGGGAGCAGCTCCTACGAGCAGTACTTC. Translation gives CASSYSGSSSYEQYF.

The rearrangement links TRBV20-1 to TRBJ2-5; 8 bases are shared with TRBD2. In germline, CDR1 is DFQATT, CDR2 SNEGSKA (reference sequence). The CDR3 has 14 amino acids. The CDR3 nucleotides read TGCAGCATCCCTAGCCGGGAGGGGTGGGAGACCCAGTACTTC. Protein product: CSIPSREGWETQYF.

In this sample, this clonotype turned up many times. The chain links TRBV29-1 to TRBJ2-1; 11 bases agree with TRBD2. The CDR3 runs 14 residues. The germline V gene has CDR1 SQVTM and CDR2 ANQGSEA. J gave up 1 base and V 6 bases, and 2 bases lay outside the gene matches. In nucleotides, the CDR3 is TGCAGCGTGTCTAGCGGGAGGTCCTACAATGAGCAGTTCTTC. It yields the protein CSVSSGRSYNEQFF.

There are a few counts of this clonotype. The CDR3 sequence: CASKLTLADNNEQFF. For the CDR3, the DNA is TGTGCCAGCAAGTTAACGTTAGCGGACAACAATGAGCAGTTCTTC. The rearrangement links TRBV6-5 to TRBJ2-1; a possible D gene is TRBD2 (6 bases). CDR3 length equals 15 residues. The ends were cut back, 7 bases at V and 5 bases at J, with 18 bases in the middle. Germline values: CDR1 MNHEY, CDR2 SVGAGI.

This clonotype came up many times. The gene calls are TRBV5-1 and TRBJ1-5; no clear D gene. The CDR3 runs to 13 residues. V was cut by 1 base and J by 1 base, with 3 bases left in between. Germline CDR1 is SGHRS and CDR2 is YFSETQ. This chain's CDR3 is CASSLYSNQPQHF. The CDR3 DNA sequence: TGCGCCAGCAGCTTGTACAGCAATCAGCCCCAGCATTTT.